This entry describes one T cell receptor (beta chain). Its antigen remains unknown. These data come from a study of memory CD4+ T cells and cytomegalovirus serostatus. The wider study: Healthy Belgian adult donors included about nine CMV-positive and 24 CMV-negative people. Study-level results: The CMV-associated TCR signature appears largely within the CD4+ memory repertoire.

Single viable CD3+CD4+CD8-CD45RO+ cells were sorted as the memory CD4+ T cells. Serostatus was set by detecting CMV pp150, pp28, p38, p52 IgG. Repertoires were generated with immunoSEQ multiplex PCR, while TCRdb's copy carries only in-frame clones and drops some. The sample lists tens of thousands of clones, about 80% seen once, with 2.6% in the top ten. From germline, CDR1 is SGHTA and CDR2 FQGNSA. V trimming: 5 bases; J trimming: 6 bases; junction bases outside the gene matches: 10. This CDR3 is 14 amino acids long. The chain is built from TRBV7-2 and TRBJ2-7; 7 nucleotides align to TRBD2. The sample comprised memory CD4+ T cells from blood. This clonotype was obtained from an adult in good health and CMV-seropositive. The CDR3 is CASSPGGLDSEQYF. The CDR3 coding sequence is TGTGCCAGCAGCCCAGGAGGACTAGATAGCGAGCAGTACTTC.